One and the same sample provided the 27 T cell receptor beta chains below, sequenced in a study of human T cells and chemical hapten exposure. TCRdb called the RACE reads again in MiXCR, with one record for every CDR3 protein. Of under 110,000 distinct CDR3 sequences in the sample, roughly 12% were seen once. Time point given: pre-sensitization, week 0. The treatment denotes: therapeutic diphenylcyclopropenone sensitization with weekly scalp DPC. The sample here was whole blood, taken in connection with sensitization to the hapten diphenylcyclopropenone (DPC). Receptors originate from a woman between 50 and 59 years old with alopecia areata. Some clones in this sample may be carry-over from other donors' samples.

The chain links TRBV19 to TRBJ2-3, with D possibly being TRBD1 or TRBD2 (6 bases each). V was trimmed by 4 bases and J by 6 bases, leaving 11 bases between them. The CDR3 sequence is 13 residues long. The germline gives CDR1 LNHDA, CDR2 SQIVND (reference sequence). The CDR3 is CASSKLGGDTQYF. Written as DNA, the CDR3 is TGTGCCAGTAGTAAACTCGGGGGCGATACGCAGTATTTT.

This clonotype was detected ten times or more. This CDR3 reads CASSLGLAGQPPDTQYF. The CDR3 nucleotides are TGTGCCAGCAGTCTCGGACTAGCGGGGCAACCCCCAGATACGCAGTATTTT. The chain has TRBV28 and TRBJ2-3, with 12 bases fitting TRBD2. CDR1 is MDHEN, CDR2 SYDVKM, per germline. V was pared by 5 bases and J by 4 bases, with 10 bases of the junction left unmatched. The CDR3 length is 17 residues.

This clonotype came up a few times. V usage is TRBV6-2 or TRBV6-3 and J usage is TRBJ2-4; the match to TRBD1 covers 10 bases. J was trimmed by 4 bases and V by 4 bases; bases with no gene match: 13. The CDR3 runs 18 residues. Germline assignment: CDR1 MNHEY and CDR2 SVGEGT. CDR3 nucleotide sequence: TGTGCCAGCAGTTTAAAGGAGGGACAGGGGCGAGGGAAAAACATTCAGTACTTC. It specifies CASSLKEGQGRGKNIQYF.

This clonotype was detected only once. The chain combines TRBV11-1 with TRBJ2-2; 7 bases map to TRBD1. V lost 5 bases and J lost 4; bases outside the gene matches: 7. The CDR3 contains 15 residues. Germline V gene sequence: CDR1 SGHAT, CDR2 FQDESV (reference sequence). CDR3 in DNA: TGTGCCAGCAGCCCTGAGGGGGCGGGCACCGGGGAGCTGTTTTTT. Its translation: CASSPEGAGTGELFF.

The chain joins TRBV6-1 to TRBJ1-1, with 7 bases that match TRBD1. Germline V gives CDR1 MNHNS, CDR2 SASEGT. V was clipped by 5 bases and J by 1 base; unmatched bases: 7. This CDR3 has 15 amino acids. The CDR3 here is CASSPRTGQNTEAFF. CDR3 in DNA: TGTGCCAGCAGTCCTAGGACAGGACAGAACACTGAAGCTTTCTTT.

The chain has TRBV7-2 and TRBJ2-3, with no clear D. The germline V and J ends were trimmed by 4 bases and 0 bases, with 8 bases remaining between them. Germline CDR1 is SGHTA and CDR2 is FQGNSA. The CDR3 runs to 14 residues. The CDR3 sequence is CASSSRLSTDTQYF. Here the CDR3 DNA reads TGTGCCAGCAGCTCCCGACTCAGCACAGATACGCAGTATTTT.

This clonotype was detected only a few times. This sequence joins TRBV6-2 or TRBV6-3 and TRBJ2-4; 7 bases fit TRBD1. Germline lookup yields CDR1 MNHEY and CDR2 SVGEGT. The CDR3 totals 17 residues. The J segment lost 6 bases and the V segment lost 5 bases, leaving 16 bases of the junction unmatched. The DNA for the CDR3 is TGTGCCAGCAGTAGCTGGACAGGCTCTAACATTGGAAACATTCAGTACTTC. This translates into CASSSWTGSNIGNIQYF.

The chain carries TRBV28 and TRBJ2-7, with 10 positions matching TRBD1. The CDR3 runs to 15 residues. With V trimmed by 5 bases and J by 2 bases, 6 bases remained unmatched. Germline-derived CDR1 and CDR2 are MDHEN and SYDVKM. The CDR3 nucleotides are TGTGCCAGCAGTACCGACAGGGGGCAGACCTACGAGCAGTACTTC. Translation gives CASSTDRGQTYEQYF.

This clonotype was observed a few times. The rearrangement joins TRBV6-1 to TRBJ2-7; tentatively, D is TRBD1 (6 bases). CDR1 and CDR2 from the germline V gene are MNHNS and SASEGT. The CDR3 sequence is 14 residues long. The V and J ends lost 6 bases and 0 bases respectively, with 12 bases between them. CDR3: CASSGGQRSYEQYF. In DNA, the CDR3 is TGTGCCAGCAGCGGTGGACAGCGCTCCTACGAGCAGTACTTC.

This clonotype showed up just a few times. V usage is TRBV4-3 and J usage is TRBJ2-2; D is unresolved. Deletions cut 3 bases from V and 6 bases from J, with 17 bases between. CDR3 length: 16 residues. Germline V gene sequence: CDR1 LGHNA, CDR2 YSLEER. The CDR3, as DNA: TGCGCCAGCAGCCAGGGCAGCCAACCCCCGTCCGGGGAGCTGTTTTTT. Translating gives CASSQGSQPPSGELFF.

V usage is TRBV7-2 and J usage is TRBJ2-5, with a possible D match to TRBD2 (5 bases). The CDR3 is 14 residues long. CDR1 is SGHTA, CDR2 FQGNSA, per germline. Deletions cut 7 bases from V and 5 bases from J, with 17 bases between. The CDR3, as DNA: TGTGCCAGCACCGACGGACGATCGGGGGAGACCCAGTACTTC. It specifies CASTDGRSGETQYF.

This clonotype was detected ten times or more. The chain is built from TRBV28 and TRBJ1-2; possibly TRBD1 for D (5 bases). The CDR3 covers 15 residues. V lost 6 bases, J lost 4 bases, and 18 bases lay in between. In germline, CDR1 is MDHEN, CDR2 SYDVKM. The CDR3 loop is CASSSPFGALYGYTF. CDR3 nucleotide sequence: TGTGCCAGCAGCTCCCCCTTTGGGGCTCTCTATGGCTACACCTTC.

The sample holds a few counts of this clonotype. The chain has TRBV27 and TRBJ2-7; no firm D call. The CDR3 length is 13 residues. CDR1 is MNHEY and CDR2 is SMNVEV in the germline V gene (reference sequence). The V and J ends lost 5 bases and 0 bases respectively, with 8 bases between them. In nucleotides, the CDR3 is TGTGCCAGCAGTCGTGTCGACTCCTACGAGCAGTACTTC. It is translated as CASSRVDSYEQYF.

This clonotype was recorded a few times. A junction boundary mismatches the germline segment, possibly from a read error. The chain combines TRBV3-1 with TRBJ1-1; D ambiguous. This CDR3 has 11 amino acids. Germline CDR1 is LGHDT and CDR2 is YNNKEL (reference sequence). The CDR3 loop reads CVSSLSAEAFF. The DNA of the CDR3 is TGTGTCAGCAGCCTCTCTGCTGAAGCTTTCTTT.

The chain has TRBV6-6 and TRBJ1-4; unclear D gene. CDR3 length equals 15 residues. Trimming shortened V by 2 bases and J by 5 bases, and 12 bases separated the two germline ends. Germline CDR1 is MNHNY and CDR2 is SVGAGI (reference sequence). The CDR3 DNA sequence: TGTGCCAGCAGTTACGAGCGGCGGATGAATGAAAAACTGTTTTTT. Encoded protein: CASSYERRMNEKLFF.

The rearrangement links TRBV12-3 or TRBV12-4 to TRBJ1-5; D uncertain. Trimming left V 6 bases short and J 2 bases short, with 8 bases between. This CDR3 has 13 amino acids. The CDR3 sequence is CASSGGGNQPQHF. The CDR3 DNA reads TGTGCCAGCAGCGGTGGAGGCAATCAGCCCCAGCATTTT.

This clonotype was detected a few times. The chain carries TRBV29-1 and TRBJ2-5; possibly TRBD2 for D (7 bases). Germline values: CDR1 SQVTM, CDR2 ANQGSEA. The CDR3 length is 12 residues. V was clipped by 7 bases and J by 2 bases, with 11 bases between them. DNA of the CDR3: TGCAGCGGAGCGGGACAACAAGAGACCCAGTACTTC. Protein product: CSGAGQQETQYF.

This clonotype has a count of ten or more. The chain is built from TRBV29-1 and TRBJ2-3, with D perhaps TRBD1 (5 bases). Germline values: CDR1 SQVTM, CDR2 ANQGSEA. The CDR3 runs 13 residues. Trimming left V 5 bases short and J 1 base short, with 10 bases between. CDR3 protein: CSVWGRGTDTQYF. The CDR3 DNA reads TGCAGCGTTTGGGGCAGGGGCACAGATACGCAGTATTTT.

This clonotype was counted many times. V and J are TRBV11-2 and TRBJ2-1, with 8 positions matching TRBD2. The CDR3 is 15 amino acids. The germline CDR1 and CDR2 sequences are SGHAT and FQNNGV. The J segment lost 2 bases and the V segment lost 6 bases, leaving 6 bases of the junction unmatched. The CDR3 region has the DNA TGTGCCAGCAGATCGACGGGGGGGCCCTACAATGAGCAGTTCTTC. This gives the protein CASRSTGGPYNEQFF.

This clonotype was seen repeatedly, ten times or more. This rearrangement joins TRBV6-2 or TRBV6-3 to TRBJ2-2; 8 nucleotides match TRBD1. This CDR3 is built from 15 residues. The J segment lost 4 bases and the V segment lost 6 bases, leaving 7 bases of the junction unmatched. Germline CDR1 MNHEY, CDR2 SVGEGT. The CDR3 here is CASRPGGAPTGELFF. CDR3 bases: TGTGCCAGCAGACCAGGGGGCGCGCCCACCGGGGAGCTGTTTTTT.

This clonotype was seen only a few times. This chain links TRBV6-6 with TRBJ2-3; tentatively, D is TRBD2 (7 bases). V was shortened by 0 bases and J by 7 bases, with 14 bases between the two germline ends. The CDR3 has 15 amino acids. Germline V gene data show CDR1 as MNHNY and CDR2 as SVGAGI (reference sequence). The CDR3: CASSYSIGGGYTQYF. As DNA, the CDR3 is TGTGCCAGCAGTTACTCGATTGGGGGGGGCTATACGCAGTATTTT.

In the case of this clonotype: This may be a read error, as it is one base from a much larger clone. The chain recombines TRBV6-6 with TRBJ2-7, with 10 bases fitting TRBD2. V shed 6 bases and J 1 base; nucleotides not matched to a gene: 6. The CDR3 contains 15 residues. Germline loops: CDR1 MNHNY, CDR2 SVGAGI (reference sequence). CDR3 nucleotide sequence: TGTGCCAGCAGACCAACTAGCGGGATATCCTACGAGCAGTACTTC. The encoded protein is CASRPTSGISYEQYF.

The chain couples TRBV24-1 to TRBJ2-3, with D unresolved. The CDR3 consists of 14 residues. Germline CDR1 reads KGHDR; CDR2 reads SFDVKD. Between the trimmed V and J ends, which lost 8 bases and 2 bases, there was a span of 13 bases. This CDR3 is CATMAATNTDTQYF. CDR3 nucleotides: TGTGCCACCATGGCAGCCACCAACACAGATACGCAGTATTTT.

This clonotype was seen repeatedly, ten times or more. This rearrangement joins TRBV12-3 or TRBV12-4 to TRBJ2-1; D gene ambiguous. V was shortened by 1 base and J by 4 bases, with 5 bases between the two germline ends. This CDR3 has 13 residues. CDR3 sequence (DNA): TGTGCCAGCAGTTTAGGGTCTTACAATGAGCAGTTCTTC. Amino acid sequence: CASSLGSYNEQFF.

The chain links TRBV20-1 to TRBJ2-1; D not resolved. This CDR3 contains 11 residues. Germline V gives CDR1 DFQATT, CDR2 SNEGSKA (reference sequence). With 5 bases removed from V and 10 bases from J, the gap between germline ends came to 12 bases. The CDR3 nucleotides are TGCAGTGCTCAAACCGCGGTCGAGCAGTTCTTC. This codes for CSAQTAVEQFF.

This clonotype has more than one count but fewer than ten. The V and J genes are TRBV18 and TRBJ1-6; 9 bases fit TRBD1. This CDR3 is built from 14 residues. CDR1 is KGHSH and CDR2 is LQKENI in the germline V gene. The V and J ends lost 6 bases and 5 bases, in that order; junction bases with no gene match: 2. In DNA, the CDR3 is TGTGCCAGCTCCTGGACAGGGGATAATTCACCCCTCCACTTT. It encodes CASSWTGDNSPLHF.

A few counts support this clonotype. The chain has TRBV4-3 and TRBJ1-4; 8 bases map to TRBD1. CDR3 size: 14 residues. Germline loops: CDR1 LGHNA, CDR2 YSLEER. J lost 8 bases, V lost 5 bases, and 7 bases had no gene match. The CDR3 sequence is CASSFQTGDEKLFF. The DNA of the CDR3 is TGCGCCAGCAGCTTTCAGACAGGGGACGAAAAACTGTTTTTT.